This passage covers 23 T cell receptor beta chains from one sample sequenced in a study of cytomegalovirus exposure and HLA in healthy donors (dated by TCRdb to 2015 to 2018). The library was generated by the immunoSEQ multiplex PCR assay. A mixture of 60 forward primers for TCR Vbeta segments and 13 reverse primers for TCR Jbeta segments was used in the multiplex PCR. The source is immuneACCESS, and TCRdb retained only in-frame sequences with V and J called. Part of the clones is not carried over; for the studies checked, unresolved V genes explain less than half of this, and the remainder is unexplained. The sample includes 200,000 to 300,000 clones, with around 80% observed a single time. Of the sample, 5.4% falls within the top ten clones. The specimen was PBMCs. Receptors originate from a woman in her thirties or forties in good health and CMV-seropositive.

This clone was counted once. The chain combines TRBV30 with TRBJ2-1; 10 nucleotides agree with TRBD2. Germline loops: CDR1 GTSNPN, CDR2 SVGIG (reference sequence). The length of the CDR3 is 15 residues. The V gene end was trimmed by 0 bases and the J gene end by 7 bases; junction bases not matched to a gene: 6. The CDR3 DNA is TGTGCCTGGAGTGTCAAGCGGGGGGGAGGGAATGAGCAGTTCTTC. Amino acid sequence: CAWSVKRGGGNEQFF. The complete variable domain, with remaining parts taken from reference TRBV30 and TRBJ2-1, reads SQTIHQWPATLVQPVGSPLSLECTVEGTSNPNLYWYRQAAGRGLQLLFYSVGIGQISSEVPQNLSASRPQDRQFILSSKKLLLSDSGFYLCAWSVKRGGGNEQFFGPGTRLTVL.

The V gene is TRBV25-1, the J gene TRBJ2-7; no reliable D call. V was shortened by 5 bases and J by 4 bases, with 6 bases between the two germline ends. Germline-derived CDR1 and CDR2 are MGHDK and SYGVNS. This CDR3 is built from 11 residues. CDR3 nucleotides: TGTGCCAGCAGTCCCCTGTACGAGCAGTACTTC. This translates into CASSPLYEQYF.

The chain recombines TRBV7-9 with TRBJ1-5; 9 bases fit TRBD1. In germline, CDR1 is SEHNR, CDR2 FQNEAQ (reference sequence). The trim removed 3 bases at V and 4 bases at J, leaving 1 base unmatched. The CDR3 has 14 residues. CDR3 amino acids: CASSLDRGNQPQHF. The CDR3 DNA sequence: TGTGCCAGCAGCTTGGACAGGGGTAATCAGCCCCAGCATTTT.

CDR3 DNA sequence: TGTGCCAGCAGCCCGGACAGGCTCAACACTGAAGCTTTCTTT. It encodes CASSPDRLNTEAFF. This chain uses TRBV7-9 with TRBJ1-1; 7 bases line up with TRBD1. This CDR3 comprises 14 residues. CDR1 and CDR2 from the germline V gene are SEHNR and FQNEAQ (reference sequence). Trimming cost V 5 bases and J 2 bases; bases outside gene matches: 5.

The chain has TRBV11-2 and TRBJ2-7; the match to TRBD2 covers 8 bases. The CDR3 extends over 17 amino acids. From germline, CDR1 is SGHAT and CDR2 FQNNGV. V dropped 5 bases and J dropped 7; count of bases not matched to a gene: 19. The CDR3 region has the DNA TGTGCCAGCAGCCCCGAGGGGGGGACTAGGGCTTCGGGGGAGCAGTACTTC. Its protein is CASSPEGGTRASGEQYF.

Here the CDR3 reads CASSLRASGLYEQYF. Written as DNA, the CDR3 is TGCGCCAGCAGCTTGCGGGCTAGCGGCCTCTACGAGCAGTACTTC. V and J are TRBV5-1 and TRBJ2-7, with 7 bases aligning to TRBD2. There are 15 residues in the CDR3. Trimming removed 1 base from V and 3 bases from J; junction bases left unmatched: 7. Germline-derived CDR1 and CDR2 are SGHRS and YFSETQ.

The chain couples TRBV6-6 to TRBJ2-1; 11 bases map to TRBD1. Germline V gene data show CDR1 as MNHNY and CDR2 as SVGAGI (reference sequence). J was trimmed by 10 bases and V by 6 bases; bases with no gene match: 8. This CDR3 contains 14 residues. CDR3 sequence (DNA): TGTGCCAGCAGATTGGGACAGGGGGTATTCGAGCAGTTCTTC. Its translation is CASRLGQGVFEQFF.

A few counts support this clone. The J gene is TRBJ1-2, the V gene TRBV7-2, with TRBD1 matching 7 bases. The CDR3 totals 15 residues. V trimming: 0 bases; J trimming: 4 bases; junction bases outside the gene matches: 5. The germline V gene encodes CDR1 SGHTA and CDR2 FQGNSA. For the CDR3, the DNA is TGTGCCAGCAGCTTAGCCCCGGGACAGACCTATGGCTACACCTTC. It is translated as CASSLAPGQTYGYTF.

A few counts support this clone. Other DNA sequences in this specimen translate into the identical CDR3. The chain has TRBV6-1 and TRBJ1-4, with 7 bases fitting TRBD1. V lost 4 bases and J lost 4; bases outside the gene matches: 9. The V gene's germline CDR1 is MNHNS and CDR2 SASEGT. The CDR3 has 16 amino acids. The CDR3 DNA sequence: TGTGCCAGCAGTGCCCGGGACAGAACCCTTAATGAAAAACTGTTTTTT. It yields the protein CASSARDRTLNEKLFF.

The chain combines TRBV5-1 with TRBJ2-4; D call uncertain. This CDR3 has 14 residues. Germline loops: CDR1 SGHRS, CDR2 YFSETQ. The germline V and J ends were trimmed by 0 bases and 5 bases, with 9 bases remaining between them. This CDR3 reads CASSLDATQNIQYF. The CDR3 nucleotides are TGCGCCAGCAGCTTGGACGCGACTCAAAACATTCAGTACTTC. Complete variable domain (other parts from reference TRBV5-1 and TRBJ2-4): KAGVTQTPRYLIKTRGQQVTLSCSPISGHRSVSWYQQTPGQGLQFLFEYFSETQRNKGNFPGRFSGRQFSNSRSEMNVSTLELGDSALYLCASSLDATQNIQYFGAGTRLSVL.

This clone was seen only a few times. The V and J genes are TRBV27 and TRBJ1-5, with D possibly matching TRBD1 (5 bases). Germline CDR1 and CDR2: MNHEY and SMNVEV (reference sequence). V was cut by 5 bases and J by 1 base, with 12 bases left in between. The CDR3 loop spans 15 amino acids. The CDR3 sequence: CASSPLGGSNQPQHF. CDR3 DNA sequence: TGTGCCAGCAGTCCCCTCGGGGGAAGCAATCAGCCCCAGCATTTT.

The chain links TRBV7-8 to TRBJ1-2; 12 positions match TRBD1. After removal of 1 base from V and 6 bases from J, the junction contained 6 bases not matched to a gene. The V gene's germline CDR1 is SGHVS and CDR2 FQNEAQ. CDR3 size: 16 residues. CDR3 sequence reads: CASSLDRDRGRNGYTF. The CDR3 nucleotides are TGTGCCAGCAGCTTAGATCGGGACAGGGGGCGGAATGGCTACACCTTC. The full variable domain, in which reference TRBV7-8 and TRBJ1-2 provide the parts outside the CDR3, is GAGVSQSPRYKVAKRGQDVALRCDPISGHVSLFWYQQALGQGPEFLTYFQNEAQLDKSGLPSDRFFAERPEGSVSTLKIQRTQQEDSAVYLCASSLDRDRGRNGYTFGSGTRLTVV.

The chain carries TRBV11-3 and TRBJ1-5; D gene unclear. Between the trimmed V and J ends, which lost 6 bases and 2 bases, there was a span of 11 bases. Germline V gene sequence: CDR1 SGHNT, CDR2 YENEEA. The CDR3 contains 14 residues. DNA of the CDR3: TGTGCCAGCAGGAAAGGAGTCGGCAATCAGCCCCAGCATTTT. Protein: CASRKGVGNQPQHF.

The V gene is TRBV6-1, the J gene TRBJ2-7, with TRBD2 identical over 8 bases. The ends lost 6 bases at V and 6 bases at J; junction bases unmatched: 13. The CDR3 sequence is 15 residues long. Per germline, CDR1 MNHNS and CDR2 SASEGT. This CDR3 reads CASRGLSGSRSEQYF. CDR3 nucleotide sequence: TGTGCCAGCAGAGGCCTCAGCGGGAGTCGAAGCGAGCAGTACTTC.

The V gene is TRBV19, the J gene TRBJ1-1, with TRBD1 as a possible D gene (5 bases). The CDR3 has 11 residues. Germline V gene sequence: CDR1 LNHDA, CDR2 SQIVND (reference sequence). V gave up 8 bases and J gave up 3 bases, with 7 bases separating them. CDR3 protein: CASRQYTEAFF. In DNA form, the CDR3 reads TGTGCCAGTCGACAGTACACTGAAGCTTTCTTT.

This chain joins TRBV6-5 and TRBJ1-1; no firm D call. The CDR3 extends over 11 amino acids. Looked up from germline, CDR1 is MNHEY and CDR2 is SVGAGI. V was clipped by 5 bases and J by 11 bases, with 12 bases between them. CDR3 in amino acids: CASSEVDEAFF. DNA for the CDR3: TGTGCCAGCAGTGAGGTTGACGAGGCTTTCTTT.

The chain is built from TRBV9 and TRBJ1-3; 10 bases map to TRBD1. V shed 0 bases, J shed 4 bases, and the junction held 7 bases outside the gene matches. Germline values: CDR1 SGDLS, CDR2 YYNGEE. CDR3 length equals 17 residues. As DNA, the CDR3 is TGTGCCAGCAGCGTAGCGGACAGGGGGGCAGCCGGAAACACCATATATTTT. Translation gives CASSVADRGAAGNTIYF.

This clone was seen only a few times. This chain joins TRBV7-9 and TRBJ1-2; 7 positions agree with TRBD1. Germline V gene lookup returns CDR1 SEHNR and CDR2 FQNEAQ (reference sequence). There are 14 residues in the CDR3. The CDR3 sequence is CSLARSGQAYGYTF. The CDR3 DNA follows: TGTTCGTTGGCTCGGAGTGGACAGGCCTATGGCTACACCTTC.

This chain links TRBV11-3 with TRBJ1-2; TRBD1 aligns across 11 bases. CDR1 and CDR2 (germline): SGHNT, YENEEA. This CDR3 has 14 amino acids. The junction had 4 bases not matched to a gene; V was cut back by 4 bases and J by 6 bases. The DNA for the CDR3 is TGTGCCAGCAGCTACGGGACAGGGGGACATGGCTACACCTTC. Translating it yields CASSYGTGGHGYTF.

The CDR3 bases are TGTGCCAGCAGCTCCGGACTAGCGAGTGAGCAGTTCTTC. Protein: CASSSGLASEQFF. This sequence joins TRBV14 and TRBJ2-1; TRBD2 matches 9 bases. Germline V gene data show CDR1 as SGHDN and CDR2 as FVKESK. J lost 9 bases, V lost 5 bases, and 5 bases had no gene match. The CDR3 covers 13 residues.

The CDR3 region has the DNA TGTGCCAGCAGCTTAGCGTCTATTCAGGGGGCAGATACGCAGTATTTT. Its translation: CASSLASIQGADTQYF. V gene TRBV7-2 combines with J gene TRBJ2-3; TRBD1 matches 7 bases. Trimming removed 0 bases from V and 4 bases from J; junction bases left unmatched: 7. The CDR3 covers 16 residues. Germline lookup yields CDR1 SGHTA and CDR2 FQGNSA.

This chain links TRBV5-8 with TRBJ2-2; weak D call: TRBD2 (6 bases). Trimming took off 3 bases at V and 4 bases at J, with 13 bases between the two ends. The CDR3 runs 15 residues. Germline CDR1 reads SGHTS; CDR2 reads YDEGEE. The CDR3 protein is CASSSTGDFTGELFF. Here the CDR3 DNA reads TGTGCCAGCAGCTCGACGGGGGATTTCACCGGGGAGCTGTTTTTT. The variable domain in full, completed from reference TRBV5-8 and TRBJ2-2, reads EAGVTQSPTHLIKTRGQQATLRCSPISGHTSVYWYQQALGLGLQFLLWYDEGEERNRGNFPPRFSGRQFPNYSSELNVNALELEDSALYLCASSSTGDFTGELFFGEGSRLTVL.

V gene TRBV14 combines with J gene TRBJ1-2, with D maybe TRBD1 (5 bases). CDR3 length equals 12 residues. Germline V gene data show CDR1 as SGHDN and CDR2 as FVKESK. Trimming removed 4 bases at V and 5 bases at J, with 8 bases between. CDR3 DNA sequence: TGTGCCAGCAGCCCGGGACTGTATGGCTACACCTTC. This gives the protein CASSPGLYGYTF.